The entry below gives a single T cell receptor beta chain sequence along with its context. Its antigen is currently not known. The input lacks base qualities; no much larger clone sits a single base away. These data come from a study of glioma-infiltrating T cells after dendritic cell vaccination listed by TCRdb under 2016. Background on the whole study: The cohort included about 15 glioblastoma patients drawn from Phase I and II dendritic cell vaccination trials, of whom 9 were newly diagnosed and 6 had recurrent disease. TCR sequencing metrics, including TIL content and tumor-blood repertoire overlap, were correlated with survival after dendritic cell vaccination. Deep sequencing of TCR beta CDR3 regions was used to quantify tumor-infiltrating lymphocyte content and compare tumor and blood repertoires in dendritic cell-vaccinated glioblastoma patients. Between 2003 and 2012, patients were given autologous tumor lysate-pulsed dendritic cell vaccination. The vaccine was prepared from monocyte-derived dendritic cells that were cultured for approximately seven days with IL-4 and GM-CSF and then pulsed overnight with autologous tumor lysate. Each patient got three intradermal injections of the dendritic cell vaccine, spaced at biweekly intervals, in the arm below the axilla. The paper as a whole reports these results and caveats: TCR clonality showed no direct relationship with survival, which suggests that a diverse polyclonal response may be important. After dendritic cell vaccination, a higher estimated pretreatment TIL content predicted longer time to progression and overall survival. The cohort was small and heterogeneous, and full blood and tumor sets were available for few patients, with initial-recurrent tumor pairs available for even fewer patients. The three-group TCR overlap response model was described as speculative and requiring prospective validation.

The germline V gene (reference sequence) gives CDR1 as MNHEY and CDR2 as SMNVEV. The CDR3 runs 15 amino acids, cysteine and phenylalanine included. The only DNA kept is the CDR3, 45 bases in frame from the first base. V loses 6 bases at its end and J loses 4 bases; junction bases beyond the gene matches: 11. Using the immunoSEQ assay, TCRB CDR3 regions were amplified from 1.5 to 2 micrograms of genomic DNA, or from all available DNA when less than that was on hand. The multiplex PCR employed 60 forward primers targeting TCR V beta segments and 13 reverse primers targeting J beta segments. Synthetic control templates were spiked into each sample at limiting dilution to estimate reads per starting template. The Illumina HiSeq System generated 87 bp sequencing reads. On the authors' methods: To remove PCR and sequencing errors, closely related sequences were merged with a nearest neighbor algorithm. TCR overlap was measured as the percentage of unique tumor TCR beta sequences that were also present in the peripheral blood of the same patient. This is the immuneACCESS table as TCRdb keeps it, with only in-frame sequences that have V and J called. A part of the clones is gone; compared with another copy, unresolved V genes explain less than half, and the rest is unexplained. The V and J calls and clone size come from that table; D and trimming were worked out from the DNA. The sample data list 75,000 to 85,000 clones, and more than 75% of these were observed just once. In total, the top ten clones hold 2% to 2.5% of the sample.

In the paper's terms, the time point label means: after dendritic cell vaccination, including at tumor progression/relapse. Patients were selected for having adequate residual fresh-frozen tumor tissue and more than two years of available survival data. An isocitrate dehydrogenase mutation was not carried by any of the glioblastoma patients, although molecular status was otherwise variable. PBMC were collected before vaccination, two weeks after the third vaccination, and at tumor progression if tumor progression occurred. The Qiagen DNeasy Blood extraction Kit was used for extraction of genomic DNA.

This clonotype originated in a human donor with glioblastoma. The rearrangement combines TRBV27 with TRBJ1-2; TRBD1 lines up with 7 middle nucleotides. The material was blood, obtained after dendritic cell vaccination. The CDR3 reads as follows: CASRYDRDSPYGYTF. The DNA is as follows: TGTGCCAGCAGATATGACCGGGACAGTCCCTATGGCTACACCTTC.